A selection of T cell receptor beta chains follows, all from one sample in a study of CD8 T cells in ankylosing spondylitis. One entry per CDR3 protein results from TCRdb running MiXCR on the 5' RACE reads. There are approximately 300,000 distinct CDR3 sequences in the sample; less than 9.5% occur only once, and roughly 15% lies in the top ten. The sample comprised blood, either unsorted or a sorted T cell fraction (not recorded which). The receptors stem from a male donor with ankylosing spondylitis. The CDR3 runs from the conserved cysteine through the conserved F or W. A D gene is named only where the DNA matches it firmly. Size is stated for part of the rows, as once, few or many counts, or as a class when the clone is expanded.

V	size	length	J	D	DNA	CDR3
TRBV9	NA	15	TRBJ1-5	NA	TGTGCAAGCAGCGTAGAGGGCAGGGTGGTACAGCCCCAGCATTTT	CASSVEGRVVQPQHF
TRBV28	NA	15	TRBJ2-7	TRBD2	TGTGCCAGCAGTAAAGGACTAGCGGGAGATCACGAGCAGTACTTC	CASSKGLAGDHEQYF
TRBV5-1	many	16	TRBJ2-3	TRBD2	TGCGCCAGCAGCGCGGGACTAGCGGGGAGCACAGATACGCAGTATTTT	CASSAGLAGSTDTQYF
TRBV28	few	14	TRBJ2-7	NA	TGTGCCAGCAGTTTAGAGGGGGAGGGTTACGAGCAGTACTTC	CASSLEGEGYEQYF
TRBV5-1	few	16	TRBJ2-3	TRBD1	TGCGCCAGCAGCTTGGTAAGGGACAGACGCACAGATACGCAGTATTTT	CASSLVRDRRTDTQYF
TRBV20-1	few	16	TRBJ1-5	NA	TGCAGTGCTAGCGGAGTATGGACGGATGGGGCTCAGCCCCAGCATTTT	CSASGVWTDGAQPQHF
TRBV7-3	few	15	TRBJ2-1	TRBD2	TGTGCCAGCAGCACCAACGGACTAGCGGGAGGTGGGCAGTTCTTC	CASSTNGLAGGGQFF
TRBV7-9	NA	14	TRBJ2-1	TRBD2	TGTGCCAGCAGCTTAACACTAGCGGGTAAAGAGCAGTTCTTC	CASSLTLAGKEQFF
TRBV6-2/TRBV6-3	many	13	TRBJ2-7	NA	TGTGCCAGCGGGGAGGAGGGGAACTACGAGCAGTACTTC	CASGEEGNYEQYF
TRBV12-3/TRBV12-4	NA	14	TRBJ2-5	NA	TGTGCCAGCAGAAAGGACAGATCGCAAGAGACCCAGTACTTC	CASRKDRSQETQYF
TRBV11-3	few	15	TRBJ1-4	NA	TGTGCCAGCAGCTTCGGACAGCTGAGGGGTGAAAAACTGTTTTTT	CASSFGQLRGEKLFF
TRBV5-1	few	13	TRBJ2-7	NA	TGCGCCAGCAGCCCCCGAACCACCTACGAGCAGTACTTC	CASSPRTTYEQYF
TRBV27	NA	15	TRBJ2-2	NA	TGTGCCAGCACCCAAAGGGGGGCGTACACCGGGGAGCTGTTTTTT	CASTQRGAYTGELFF
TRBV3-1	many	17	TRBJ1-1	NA	TGTGCCAGCAGCCAAGATTGGGGTTCAGGGTTGAACACTGAAGCTTTCTTT	CASSQDWGSGLNTEAFF
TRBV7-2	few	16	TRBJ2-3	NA	TGTGCCAGCAGCTCCTTTACTACAGTCACCGCTGATACGCAGTATTTT	CASSSFTTVTADTQYF
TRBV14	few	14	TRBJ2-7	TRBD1	TGTGCCAGCAGTTTCAGAGGGGGCGTATACGAGCAGTACTTC	CASSFRGGVYEQYF
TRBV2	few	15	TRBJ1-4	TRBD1	TGTGCCACGGGCCCCGCGGCAGGGGGGAATGAAAAACTGTTTTTT	CATGPAAGGNEKLFF
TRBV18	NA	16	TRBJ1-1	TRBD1	TGTGCCAGCTCACCATTTGGGGGACAGATGAACACTGAAGCTTTCTTT	CASSPFGGQMNTEAFF
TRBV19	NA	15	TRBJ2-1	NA	TGTGCCAGTAGTCCCAACAGGGCCTCCTACAATGAGCAGTTCTTC	CASSPNRASYNEQFF
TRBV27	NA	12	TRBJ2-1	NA	TGTGCCAGCAGTTTGGGAACTAGCGAGCAGTTCTTC	CASSLGTSEQFF
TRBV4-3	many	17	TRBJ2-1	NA	TGCGCCAGCAGCCAAGATCCACTGCTAGACTCCTACAATGAGCAGTTCTTC	CASSQDPLLDSYNEQFF
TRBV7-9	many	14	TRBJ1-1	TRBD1	TGTGCCAGCAGCGTAGGGACAGGGTACGCTGAAGCTTTCTTT	CASSVGTGYAEAFF
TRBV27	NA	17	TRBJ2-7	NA	TGTGCCAGCAGTGGTGGTCCGAAACAGATGAACTCCTACGAGCAGTACTTC	CASSGGPKQMNSYEQYF
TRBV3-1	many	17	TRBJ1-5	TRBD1	TGTGCCAGCAGCCAATCGGGACAGGGTTCGGGAAATCAGCCCCAGCATTTT	CASSQSGQGSGNQPQHF
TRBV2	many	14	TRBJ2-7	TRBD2	TGTGCCAGCAGACGACTAGCGGGGCAGAACGAGCAGTACTTC	CASRRLAGQNEQYF
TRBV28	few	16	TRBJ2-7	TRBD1	TGTGCCAGCAGTTTATTCCCGGGACAGGGGGACAACGAGCAGTACTTC	CASSLFPGQGDNEQYF
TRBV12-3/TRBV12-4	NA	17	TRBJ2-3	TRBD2	TGTGCCAGCAGTTCAGGTCGGGAGGGACTGCGCACAGATACGCAGTATTTT	CASSSGREGLRTDTQYF
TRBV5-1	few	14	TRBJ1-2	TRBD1	TGCGCCAGCAGCTATGGGGACAGGGTATATGGCTACACCTTC	CASSYGDRVYGYTF
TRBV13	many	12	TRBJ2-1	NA	TGTGCCAGCAGCCTACCCGGCGATGAGCAGTTCTTC	CASSLPGDEQFF
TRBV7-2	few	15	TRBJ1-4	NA	TGTGCCAGCAGCTTAGACGGCAGGCTTAATGAAAAACTGTTTTTT	CASSLDGRLNEKLFF
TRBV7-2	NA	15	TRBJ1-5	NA	TGTGCCAGCAGACGTCATGGGCAGGGCGATCAGCCCCAGCATTTT	CASRRHGQGDQPQHF
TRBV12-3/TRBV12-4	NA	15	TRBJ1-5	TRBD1	TGTGCCAGCAGAAAAGACCAGGGGGGGCTTCAGCCCCAGCATTTT	CASRKDQGGLQPQHF
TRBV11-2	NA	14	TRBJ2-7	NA	TGTGCCAGCAGCTTATGGGGTTATTCCTACGAGCAGTACTTC	CASSLWGYSYEQYF
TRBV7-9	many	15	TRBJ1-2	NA	TGTGCCAGCAGCCTCCCCCGGTCGACGGTCTATGGCTACACCTTC	CASSLPRSTVYGYTF
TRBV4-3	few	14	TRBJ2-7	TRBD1	TGCGCCAGCAGCCGGGACAGGGGTAGTATCGAGCAGTACTTC	CASSRDRGSIEQYF
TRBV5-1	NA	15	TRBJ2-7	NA	TGCGCCAGCAGCTTGGGGACAACGAGCTCCTACGAGCAGTACTTC	CASSLGTTSSYEQYF
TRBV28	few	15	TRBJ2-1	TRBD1	TGTGCCAGCAGCGAAACAGGGGGCGCCTACAATGAGCAGTTCTTC	CASSETGGAYNEQFF
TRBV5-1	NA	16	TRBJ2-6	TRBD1	TGCGCCAGCAGCTACCACAGGGGGCCTGGGGCCAACGTCCTGACTTTC	CASSYHRGPGANVLTF
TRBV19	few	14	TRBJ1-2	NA	TGTGCCAGTAGTATGTGGCAGCTTGGGTATGGCTACACCTTC	CASSMWQLGYGYTF
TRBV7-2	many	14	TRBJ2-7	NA	TGTGCCAGCAGCCTTACGACAGAAACCTACGAGCAGTACTTC	CASSLTTETYEQYF
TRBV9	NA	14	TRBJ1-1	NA	TGTGCCAGCAGCGCCCAGAGGGTTGGCACTGAAGCTTTCTTT	CASSAQRVGTEAFF
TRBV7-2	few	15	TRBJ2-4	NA	TGTGCCAGCAGCTTAGTTCCCGGAGCCAAAAACATTCAGTACTTC	CASSLVPGAKNIQYF
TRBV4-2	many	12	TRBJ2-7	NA	TGTGCCAGCAGCCAAGACAGCACGGCGCAGTACTTC	CASSQDSTAQYF
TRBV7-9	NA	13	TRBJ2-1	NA	TGTGCCAGCAGCTTAGTAGGGCCTCGGGAGCAGTTCTTC	CASSLVGPREQFF
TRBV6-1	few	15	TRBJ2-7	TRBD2	TGTGCCAGCAGTGGGCACTTGGGACTAGCCCGTGAGCAGTACTTC	CASSGHLGLAREQYF
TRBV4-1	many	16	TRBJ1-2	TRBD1	TGCGCCAGCAGCCAGAAACAGGGGTGGTCTAACTATGGCTACACCTTC	CASSQKQGWSNYGYTF